These 30 T cell receptor beta chains were sequenced from one sample in a study of blood T cell repertoires in COVID-19. Clones were read by immunoSEQ multiplex PCR, and TCRdb kept only the in-frame ones, dropping some. The repertoire holds around 250,000 clones, with roughly 85% as singletons. The sequenced sample consisted of peripheral blood. The receptors come from a woman aged 18-29 years with acute or convalescent COVID-19.

CDR3 DNA sequence: TGTGCCAGTAGCCAACTAGCGGGAGTACGGGATGAGCAGTTCTTC. Its protein is CASSQLAGVRDEQFF. The chain employs TRBV19 and TRBJ2-1, with TRBD2 matching 11 bases. CDR3 size: 15 residues. Germline V lookup: CDR1 LNHDA, CDR2 SQIVND (reference sequence). Unmatched junction bases numbered 9, after V lost 6 bases and J lost 8 bases.

The genes are TRBV29-1 and TRBJ1-1, with D maybe TRBD1 (6 bases). This CDR3 comprises 13 residues. Germline V gives CDR1 SQVTM, CDR2 ANQGSEA. Trimming took 6 bases from V and 1 from J, leaving 12 bases between them. DNA for the CDR3: TGCAGCGTATCGGGACACCCGAACACTGAAGCTTTCTTT. Protein sequence: CSVSGHPNTEAFF.

The rearrangement joins TRBV27 to TRBJ1-6, with D perhaps TRBD1 (6 bases). The CDR3 is made up of 13 amino acids. The germline gives CDR1 MNHEY, CDR2 SMNVEV (reference sequence). V dropped 5 bases and J dropped 9 bases, with 11 bases sitting between them. The CDR3 loop is CASSPGVGSPLHF. The CDR3 DNA reads as TGTGCCAGCAGTCCAGGGGTAGGTTCACCCCTCCACTTT.

The V call is TRBV9, the J call TRBJ2-6; possible D gene TRBD2, 5 bases. V dropped 7 bases and J dropped 5 bases, with 13 bases sitting between them. Germline loops: CDR1 SGDLS, CDR2 YYNGEE. The CDR3 covers 14 residues. The CDR3 coding sequence is TGTGCCAGCGGGAGTCGCCCCTGGGCCAACGTCCTGACTTTC. It codes for CASGSRPWANVLTF.

This sequence joins TRBV4-3 and TRBJ1-3; 7 nucleotides align to TRBD1. This CDR3 region has 15 residues. V lost 1 base to trimming and J lost 2 bases; unmatched junction nucleotides: 2. Germline V lookup: CDR1 LGHNA, CDR2 YSLEER. CDR3 in amino acids: CASSQVRGPGNTIYF. The CDR3 DNA sequence: TGCGCCAGCAGCCAAGTGAGGGGGCCTGGAAACACCATATATTTT.

V gene TRBV3-1 (or the pseudogene TRBV3-2) combines with J gene TRBJ1-1; D unclear. The CDR3 spans 13 residues. Germline CDR1 is LGHDT and CDR2 is YNNKEL (reference sequence). V lost 0 bases and J 3 bases, leaving 5 bases between the germline ends. The CDR3 here is CASSQERYTEAFF. The CDR3 coding sequence is TGTGCCAGCAGCCAAGAGAGATACACTGAAGCTTTCTTT.

This clone occurred a few times. The chain couples TRBV19 to TRBJ1-3, with TRBD1 as a possible D gene (5 bases). Per the germline V gene, CDR1 is LNHDA and CDR2 is SQIVND (reference sequence). V was cut by 8 bases and J by 0 bases, with 8 bases left in between. The CDR3 contains 13 residues. The CDR3 loop is CASSDSSGNTIYF. The CDR3 nucleotides are TGTGCCAGTTCCGACAGCTCTGGAAACACCATATATTTT.

The rearrangement links TRBV4-1 to TRBJ1-1; D is uncertain. Trimming took off 0 bases at V and 7 bases at J, with 6 bases between the two ends. Germline CDR1 and CDR2: MGHRA and YSYEKL. CDR3 length: 12 residues. CDR3 loop: CASSQDPNEAFF. CDR3 coding DNA: TGCGCCAGCAGCCAAGATCCAAATGAAGCTTTCTTT.

The CDR3 sequence: CASSSAGLALRNEQFF. CDR3 bases: TGTGCCAGCAGCTCGGCGGGACTAGCGTTACGCAATGAGCAGTTCTTC. The rearrangement uses TRBV7-2 and TRBJ2-1; 10 bases are shared with TRBD2. CDR3 length: 16 amino acids. In germline, CDR1 is SGHTA, CDR2 FQGNSA. Trimming took 4 bases from V and 6 from J; bases not matched to a gene: 9. The whole variable domain, filled in from reference TRBV7-2 and TRBJ2-1, reads GAGVSQSPSNKVTEKGKDVELRCDPISGHTALYWYRQSLGQGLEFLIYFQGNSAPDKSGLPSDRFSAERTGGSVSTLTIQRTQQEDSAVYLCASSSAGLALRNEQFFGPGTRLTVL.

This clone was observed a single time. J is TRBJ1-5 and V is TRBV4-3; D is perhaps TRBD1 (6 bases). Trimming left V 4 bases short and J 7 bases short, with 26 bases between. The CDR3 is 18 amino acids. Germline CDR1 reads LGHNA; CDR2 reads YSLEER. CDR3 protein: CASSPTLQGARLGQPQHF. The CDR3 DNA sequence: TGCGCCAGCAGCCCGACATTACAGGGTGCGAGGCTCGGGCAGCCCCAGCATTTT.

The V and J genes are TRBV29-1 and TRBJ2-1, with 11 bases lining up with TRBD1. V lost 7 bases to trimming and J lost 0 bases; unmatched junction nucleotides: 14. This CDR3 has 18 residues. Germline CDR1 is SQVTM and CDR2 is ANQGSEA. The CDR3: CSGRRTGGAIGSYNEQFF. The CDR3 bases are TGCAGCGGCCGGCGGACAGGGGGCGCCATCGGCTCCTACAATGAGCAGTTCTTC.

This chain links TRBV10-2 with TRBJ2-5, with 8 nucleotides matching TRBD1. Germline lookup yields CDR1 WSHSY and CDR2 SAAADI. The trim removed 8 bases at V and 4 bases at J, leaving 3 bases unmatched. The CDR3 runs 12 residues. CDR3 loop: CASRTGRETQYF. The CDR3 DNA follows: TGCGCCAGCCGGACAGGGCGAGAGACCCAGTACTTC.

The chain is built from TRBV18 and TRBJ1-5, with TRBD1 matching 7 bases. Germline V CDR1 and CDR2: KGHSH, LQKENI. The V and J ends lost 2 bases and 2 bases, in that order; junction bases with no gene match: 3. The CDR3 extends over 15 amino acids. The CDR3 DNA sequence: TGTGCCAGCTCACCAGGGGACAGAGGCAATCAGCCCCAGCATTTT. It specifies CASSPGDRGNQPQHF. The full variable domain, rest sourced from reference TRBV18 and TRBJ1-5, is NAGVMQNPRHLVRRRGQEARLRCSPMKGHSHVYWYRQLPEEGLKFMVYLQKENIIDESGMPKERFSAEFPKEGPSILRIQQVVRGDSAAYFCASSPGDRGNQPQHFGDGTRLSIL.

J is TRBJ1-4 and V is TRBV5-1; 9 bases are a match to TRBD1. The germline V gene has CDR1 SGHRS and CDR2 YFSETQ. The CDR3 totals 19 residues. Trimming removed 3 bases from V and 7 bases from J; junction bases left unmatched: 19. The CDR3 sequence: CASSSTYGQGTGAGEKLFF. The DNA for the CDR3 is TGCGCCAGCAGCTCGACTTACGGACAGGGGACAGGAGCGGGTGAAAAACTGTTTTTT.

This clone was picked up one time. J is TRBJ1-6 and V is TRBV5-1; no definite D call. The V gene's germline CDR1 is SGHRS and CDR2 YFSETQ. The germline V and J ends were trimmed by 1 base and 10 bases, with 9 bases remaining between them. CDR3 length: 13 amino acids. Here the CDR3 DNA reads TGCGCCAGCAGCTTGTCCGGGGTCTCACCCCTCCACTTT. This encodes CASSLSGVSPLHF.

The chain joins TRBV25-1 to TRBJ1-6; D is perhaps TRBD1 (6 bases). The germline gives CDR1 MGHDK, CDR2 SYGVNS. CDR3 length: 16 residues. V dropped 8 bases and J dropped 0 bases, with 14 bases sitting between them. DNA for the CDR3: TGTGCCAGCGGGGGGGGCGGGAGCTCCTATAATTCACCCCTCCACTTT. It yields the protein CASGGGGSSYNSPLHF.

The chain is built from TRBV27 and TRBJ1-2; D call uncertain. There are 11 residues in the CDR3. The V gene lost 10 bases and the J gene lost 4 bases, with 10 bases spanning the gap. CDR1 and CDR2 (germline): MNHEY, SMNVEV (reference sequence). CDR3 protein: CATQSPYGYTF. As DNA, the CDR3 is TGTGCCACCCAGTCTCCCTATGGCTACACCTTC.

J is TRBJ1-1 and V is TRBV6-5, with D maybe TRBD1 (6 bases). Between the trimmed V and J ends, which lost 5 bases and 4 bases, there was a span of 8 bases. CDR3 length equals 12 residues. Per the germline V gene, CDR1 is MNHEY and CDR2 is SVGAGI. CDR3 nucleotide sequence: TGTGCCAGCAGTCGAGGGGGCACTGAAGCTTTCTTT. It translates to CASSRGGTEAFF.

Here the CDR3 reads CASSYSPLLAGDTQYF. In DNA form, the CDR3 reads TGTGCCAGCAGTTACTCGCCCCTACTAGCGGGAGATACGCAGTATTTT. This rearrangement joins TRBV6-5 to TRBJ2-3; 9 nucleotides agree with TRBD2. From germline, CDR1 is MNHEY and CDR2 SVGAGI. The CDR3 loop spans 16 amino acids. After removal of 0 bases from V and 5 bases from J, the junction contained 6 bases not matched to a gene.

The chain joins TRBV28 to TRBJ1-2; 7 nucleotides agree with TRBD1. Germline CDR1 is MDHEN and CDR2 is SYDVKM. The CDR3 covers 12 residues. The V gene end was trimmed by 10 bases and the J gene end by 4 bases; junction bases not matched to a gene: 6. CDR3 in amino acids: CATRTGGYGYTF. The CDR3 DNA reads TGTGCCACCAGGACAGGAGGCTATGGCTACACCTTC.

V and J are TRBV19 and TRBJ1-2; 7 bases match TRBD1. The ends lost 3 bases at V and 0 bases at J; junction bases unmatched: 4. This CDR3 comprises 15 residues. CDR1 and CDR2 (germline): LNHDA, SQIVND (reference sequence). This CDR3 reads CASSMMGTANYGYTF. The DNA of the CDR3 is TGTGCCAGTAGTATGATGGGGACAGCTAACTATGGCTACACCTTC.

V usage is TRBV9 and J usage is TRBJ1-6, with D maybe TRBD1 (5 bases). CDR1 is SGDLS, CDR2 YYNGEE, per germline. V was pared by 0 bases and J by 11 bases, with 15 bases between. This CDR3 has 15 amino acids. The CDR3: CASSVVLQGLPPLHF. CDR3 DNA: TGTGCCAGCAGCGTAGTATTGCAGGGTTTGCCACCCCTCCACTTT.

The chain uses TRBV9 and TRBJ2-7; TRBD2 agrees at 13 bases. The CDR3 is 16 amino acids. Trimming cost V 3 bases and J 6 bases; bases outside gene matches: 9. Germline CDR1 SGDLS, CDR2 YYNGEE. CDR3: CASSARLAGGSSEQYF. The CDR3 DNA reads as TGTGCCAGCAGCGCGCGACTAGCGGGAGGATCGAGCGAGCAGTACTTC.

Only a few counts were recorded for this clone. DNA of the CDR3: TGTGCCAGCAGCTCACAAGTAGCGTTCTCCTACGAGCAGTACTTC. This translates into CASSSQVAFSYEQYF. The rearrangement links TRBV3-1 (or the pseudogene TRBV3-2) to TRBJ2-7; maybe TRBD2 (5 bases). This CDR3 has 15 residues. With 5 bases removed from V and 0 bases from J, the gap between germline ends came to 14 bases. Germline CDR1 LGHDT, CDR2 YNNKEL (reference sequence).

The chain has TRBV6-5 and TRBJ1-2; tentative D call: TRBD1 (5 bases). Trimming took off 6 bases at V and 4 bases at J, with 9 bases between the two ends. The CDR3 is 12 residues long. Germline CDR1 is MNHEY and CDR2 is SVGAGI. The DNA for the CDR3 is TGTGCCAGCAGGCCAGGGCCCTATGGCTACACCTTC. It codes for CASRPGPYGYTF.

The chain recombines TRBV7-2 with TRBJ1-4; the match to TRBD1 covers 8 bases. The CDR3 runs to 19 residues. The germline gives CDR1 SGHTA, CDR2 FQGNSA. V shed 0 bases, J shed 5 bases, and the junction held 14 bases outside the gene matches. CDR3: CASSLALEGTGPSNEKLFF. CDR3 DNA sequence: TGTGCCAGCAGCTTAGCGCTAGAAGGGACAGGTCCCTCAAATGAAAAACTGTTTTTT.

The chain is built from TRBV30 and TRBJ2-7; a possible D gene is TRBD2 (6 bases). The CDR3 sequence is 14 residues long. Between the trimmed V and J ends, which lost 6 bases and 3 bases, there was a span of 18 bases. Germline CDR1 GTSNPN, CDR2 SVGIG (reference sequence). The DNA of the CDR3 is TGTGCCTGCCGCCTAGCGAGCAGACTCTACGAGCAGTACTTC. It yields the protein CACRLASRLYEQYF.

This chain links TRBV3-1 (or the pseudogene TRBV3-2) with TRBJ2-4, with a weak D call TRBD2 (6 bases). The V and J ends lost 1 base and 0 bases respectively, with 10 bases between them. CDR1 and CDR2 (germline): LGHDT, YNNKEL (reference sequence). This CDR3 comprises 16 residues. DNA for the CDR3: TGTGCCAGCAGCCAAGTCGGGACTTTAGCCAAAAACATTCAGTACTTC. This gives the protein CASSQVGTLAKNIQYF.

This clone was seen only a few times. The chain links TRBV30 to TRBJ1-5; D remains ambiguous. This CDR3 has 14 residues. Trimming removed 2 bases from V and 0 bases from J, with 8 bases in between. Germline V gene data show CDR1 as GTSNPN and CDR2 as SVGIG (reference sequence). CDR3 sequence reads: CAWSRGLSNQPQHF. The CDR3 region has the DNA TGTGCCTGGAGTCGCGGACTTAGCAATCAGCCCCAGCATTTT.

The chain is built from TRBV7-2 and TRBJ1-3; 7 bases are a match to TRBD1. Germline V gene sequence: CDR1 SGHTA, CDR2 FQGNSA. With V trimmed by 2 bases and J by 0 bases, 10 bases remained unmatched. CDR3 length: 18 residues. This chain's CDR3 is CASSLSGTEISSGNTIYF. The CDR3 DNA reads TGTGCCAGCAGCTTATCCGGGACAGAAATAAGCTCTGGAAACACCATATATTTT.